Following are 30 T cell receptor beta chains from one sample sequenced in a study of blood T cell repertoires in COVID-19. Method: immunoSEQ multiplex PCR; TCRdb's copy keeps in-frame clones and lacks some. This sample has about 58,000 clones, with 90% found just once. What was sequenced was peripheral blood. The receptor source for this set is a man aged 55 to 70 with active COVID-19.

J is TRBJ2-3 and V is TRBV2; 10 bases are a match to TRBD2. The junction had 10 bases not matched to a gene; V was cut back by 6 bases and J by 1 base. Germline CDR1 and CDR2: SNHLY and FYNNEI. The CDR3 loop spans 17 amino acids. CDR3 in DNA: TGTGCCAGCAGGAGGGCTTTAAGCGGGGGGGGCACAGATACGCAGTATTTT. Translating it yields CASRRALSGGGTDTQYF.

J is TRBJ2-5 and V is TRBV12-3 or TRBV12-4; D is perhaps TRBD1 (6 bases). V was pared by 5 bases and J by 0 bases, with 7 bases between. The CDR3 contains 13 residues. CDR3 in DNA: TGTGCCAGCAGTACAGGGCACCAAGAGACCCAGTACTTC. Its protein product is CASSTGHQETQYF.

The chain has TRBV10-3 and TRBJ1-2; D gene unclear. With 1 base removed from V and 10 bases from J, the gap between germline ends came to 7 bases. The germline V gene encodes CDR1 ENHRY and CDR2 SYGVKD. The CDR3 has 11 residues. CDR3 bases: TGTGCCATCAGTGAGTTCGGGGACTACACCTTC. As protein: CAISEFGDYTF.

Here the CDR3 DNA reads TGTGCCAGCAGCCAAGATGGTCGGGGGAGGGCAGTCAATGAGCAGTTCTTC. It yields the protein CASSQDGRGRAVNEQFF. The chain links TRBV4-2 to TRBJ2-1, with TRBD2 matching 7 bases. Germline loops: CDR1 LGHNA, CDR2 YNFKEQ. The CDR3 is 17 amino acids. V shed 0 bases and J 6 bases; nucleotides not matched to a gene: 11.

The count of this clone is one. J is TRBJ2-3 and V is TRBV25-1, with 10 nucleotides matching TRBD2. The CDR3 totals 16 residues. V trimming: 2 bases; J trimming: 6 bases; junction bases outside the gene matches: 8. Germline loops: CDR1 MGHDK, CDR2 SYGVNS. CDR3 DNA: TGTGCCAGCAGTGAAGTTCGGGATAGCGGGAGGGATACGCAGTATTTT. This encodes CASSEVRDSGRDTQYF.

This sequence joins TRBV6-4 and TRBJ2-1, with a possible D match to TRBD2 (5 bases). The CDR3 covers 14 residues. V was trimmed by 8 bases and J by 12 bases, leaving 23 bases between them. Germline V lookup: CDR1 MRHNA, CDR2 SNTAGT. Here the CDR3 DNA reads TGTGCCAGCGGAGGAAACCCTTCGGCAGTTCGGCAGTTCTTC. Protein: CASGGNPSAVRQFF.

Written as DNA, the CDR3 is TGTGCCAGCGGATCGGGACAGGGGATCGCACCCCTCCACTTT. Its protein is CASGSGQGIAPLHF. The chain combines TRBV5-4 with TRBJ1-6, with 10 nucleotides matching TRBD1. The CDR3 has 14 residues. Germline V gives CDR1 SGHNT, CDR2 YYREEE (reference sequence). V shed 7 bases and J 11 bases; nucleotides not matched to a gene: 9. The complete variable domain, with remaining parts taken from reference TRBV5-4 and TRBJ1-6, reads ETGVTQSPTHLIKTRGQQVTLRCSSQSGHNTVSWYQQALGQGPQFIFQYYREEENGRGNFPPRFSGLQFPNYSSELNVNALELDDSALYLCASGSGQGIAPLHFGNGTRLTVT.

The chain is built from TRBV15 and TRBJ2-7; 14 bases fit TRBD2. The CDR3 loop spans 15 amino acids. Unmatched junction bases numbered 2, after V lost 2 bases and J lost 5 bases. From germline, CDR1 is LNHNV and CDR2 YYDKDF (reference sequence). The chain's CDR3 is CATSRLGLAGDEQYF. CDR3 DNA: TGTGCCACCAGCAGACTGGGACTAGCGGGAGACGAGCAGTACTTC.

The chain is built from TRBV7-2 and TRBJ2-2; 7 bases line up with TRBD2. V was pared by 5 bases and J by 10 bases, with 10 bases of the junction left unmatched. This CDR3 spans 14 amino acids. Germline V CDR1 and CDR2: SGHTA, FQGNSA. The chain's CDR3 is CASSADFAGVELFF. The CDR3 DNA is TGTGCCAGCAGCGCCGACTTTGCGGGAGTGGAGCTGTTTTTT.

Written as DNA, the CDR3 is TGTGCCAGCAGCCAAACAACAGGGGGAGTAGTGGAGACCCAGTACTTC. Its translation: CASSQTTGGVVETQYF. The chain uses TRBV11-2 and TRBJ2-5; 8 nucleotides line up with TRBD1. J gave up 5 bases and V 5 bases, and 13 bases lay outside the gene matches. There are 16 residues in the CDR3. Germline V gives CDR1 SGHAT, CDR2 FQNNGV.

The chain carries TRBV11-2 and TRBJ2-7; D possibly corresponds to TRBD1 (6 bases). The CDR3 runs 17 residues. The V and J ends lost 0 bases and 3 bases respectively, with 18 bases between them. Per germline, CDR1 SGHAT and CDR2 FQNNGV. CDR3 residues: CASSLEGYARGNYEQYF. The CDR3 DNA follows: TGTGCCAGCAGCTTAGAAGGCTATGCCAGGGGCAACTACGAGCAGTACTTC.

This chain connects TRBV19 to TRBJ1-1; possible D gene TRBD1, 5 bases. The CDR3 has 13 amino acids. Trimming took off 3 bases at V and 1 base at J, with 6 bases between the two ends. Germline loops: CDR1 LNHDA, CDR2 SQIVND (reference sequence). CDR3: CASSMQGNTEAFF. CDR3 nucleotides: TGTGCCAGTAGTATGCAGGGGAACACTGAAGCTTTCTTT.

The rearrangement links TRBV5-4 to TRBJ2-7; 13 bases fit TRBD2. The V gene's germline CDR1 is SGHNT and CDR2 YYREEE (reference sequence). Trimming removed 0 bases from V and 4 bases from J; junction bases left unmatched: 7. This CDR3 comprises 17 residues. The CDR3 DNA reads TGTGCCAGCAGCTTGGGGGGACTAGCGGGAATAAGGTACGAGCAGTACTTC. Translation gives CASSLGGLAGIRYEQYF.

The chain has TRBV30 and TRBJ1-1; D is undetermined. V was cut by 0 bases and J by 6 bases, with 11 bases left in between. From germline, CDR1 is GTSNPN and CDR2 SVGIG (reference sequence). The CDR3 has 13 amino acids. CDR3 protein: CAWSVRRGAEAFF. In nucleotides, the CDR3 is TGTGCCTGGAGTGTACGGCGGGGTGCTGAAGCTTTCTTT.

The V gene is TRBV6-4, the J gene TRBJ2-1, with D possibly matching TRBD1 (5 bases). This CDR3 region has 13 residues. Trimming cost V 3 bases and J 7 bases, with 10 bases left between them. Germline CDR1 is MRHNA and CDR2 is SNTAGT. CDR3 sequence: CASSDKGANEQFF. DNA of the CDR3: TGTGCCAGCAGTGATAAAGGGGCAAATGAGCAGTTCTTC.

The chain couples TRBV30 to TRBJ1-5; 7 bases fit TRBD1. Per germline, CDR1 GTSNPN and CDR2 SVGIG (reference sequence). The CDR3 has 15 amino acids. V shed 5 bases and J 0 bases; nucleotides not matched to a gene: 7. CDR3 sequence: CAWAEAGGSNQPQHF. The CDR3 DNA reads TGTGCCTGGGCTGAGGCAGGGGGTAGCAATCAGCCCCAGCATTTT.

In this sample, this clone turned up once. In nucleotides, the CDR3 is TGTGCCAGCAGTTACGATGCGGGAGGGGAGTCAGATACGCAGTATTTT. The encoded protein is CASSYDAGGESDTQYF. The chain recombines TRBV6-5 with TRBJ2-3; 9 bases match TRBD2. This CDR3 comprises 16 residues. J gave up 4 bases and V 2 bases, and 7 bases lay outside the gene matches. Germline CDR1 and CDR2: MNHEY and SVGAGI.

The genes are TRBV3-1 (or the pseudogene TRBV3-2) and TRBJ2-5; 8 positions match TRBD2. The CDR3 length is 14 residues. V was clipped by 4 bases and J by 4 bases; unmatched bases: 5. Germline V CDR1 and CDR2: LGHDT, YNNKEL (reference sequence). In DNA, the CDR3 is TGTGCCAGCAGCCGAGCGGGGGAGGGAGAGACCCAGTACTTC. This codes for CASSRAGEGETQYF.

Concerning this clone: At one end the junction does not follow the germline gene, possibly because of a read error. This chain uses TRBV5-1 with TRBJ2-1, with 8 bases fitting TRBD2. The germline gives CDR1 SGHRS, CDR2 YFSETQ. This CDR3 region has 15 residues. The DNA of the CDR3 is TGCGCCCGCAGCTTGGGGGGGCGGGGGGCCCCTAAGCAGTTCTTC. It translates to CARSLGGRGAPKQFF.

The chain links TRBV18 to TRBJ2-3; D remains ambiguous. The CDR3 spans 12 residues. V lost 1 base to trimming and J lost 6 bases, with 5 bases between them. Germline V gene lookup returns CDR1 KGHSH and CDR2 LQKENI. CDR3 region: CASSPRADTQYF. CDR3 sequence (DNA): TGTGCCAGCTCACCACGAGCTGATACGCAGTATTTT.

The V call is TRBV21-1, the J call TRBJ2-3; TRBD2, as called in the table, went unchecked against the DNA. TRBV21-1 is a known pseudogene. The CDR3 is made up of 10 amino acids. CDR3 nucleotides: TGTGCCAGCCGAAACGGGGAAGGGTATTTT. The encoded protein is CASRNGEGYF.

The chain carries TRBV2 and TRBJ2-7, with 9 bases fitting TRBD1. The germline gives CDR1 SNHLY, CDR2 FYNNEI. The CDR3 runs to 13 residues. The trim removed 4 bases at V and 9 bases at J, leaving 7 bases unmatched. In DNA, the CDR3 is TGTGCCAGCAGTGCGGGACAGGGTTTCCCGCAGTACTTC. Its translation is CASSAGQGFPQYF.

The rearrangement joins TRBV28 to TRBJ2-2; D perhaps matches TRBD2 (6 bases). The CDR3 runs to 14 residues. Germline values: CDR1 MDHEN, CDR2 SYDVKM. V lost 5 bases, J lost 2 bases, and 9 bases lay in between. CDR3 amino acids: CASSAGGNTGELFF. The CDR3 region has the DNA TGTGCCAGCAGTGCCGGGGGAAACACCGGGGAGCTGTTTTTT.

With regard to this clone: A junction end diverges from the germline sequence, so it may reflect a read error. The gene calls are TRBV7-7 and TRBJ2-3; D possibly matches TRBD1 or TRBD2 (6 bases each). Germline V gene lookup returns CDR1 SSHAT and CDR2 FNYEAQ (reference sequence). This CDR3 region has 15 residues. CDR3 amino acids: CASSLGGGNTDTQYF. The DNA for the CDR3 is TGTGCTAGCAGCTTAGGAGGGGGAAACACAGATACGCAGTATTTT. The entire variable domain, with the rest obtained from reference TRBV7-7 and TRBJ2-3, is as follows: GAGVSQSPRYKVTKRGQDVTLRCDPISSHATLYWYQQALGQGPEFLTYFNYEAQPDKSGLPSDRFSAERPEGSISTLTIQRTEQRDSAMYRCASSLGGGNTDTQYFGPGTRLTVL.

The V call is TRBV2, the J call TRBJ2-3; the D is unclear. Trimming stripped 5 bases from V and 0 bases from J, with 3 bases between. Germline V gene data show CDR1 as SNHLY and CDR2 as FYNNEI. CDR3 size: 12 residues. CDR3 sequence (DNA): TGTGCCAGCAGTCTGAGCACAGATACGCAGTATTTT. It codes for CASSLSTDTQYF.

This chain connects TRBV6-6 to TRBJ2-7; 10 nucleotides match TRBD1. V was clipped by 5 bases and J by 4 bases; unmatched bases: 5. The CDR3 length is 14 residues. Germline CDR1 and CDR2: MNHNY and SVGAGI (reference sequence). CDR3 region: CASSPRQGAYEQYF. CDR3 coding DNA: TGTGCCAGCAGTCCGAGACAGGGGGCTTACGAGCAGTACTTC.

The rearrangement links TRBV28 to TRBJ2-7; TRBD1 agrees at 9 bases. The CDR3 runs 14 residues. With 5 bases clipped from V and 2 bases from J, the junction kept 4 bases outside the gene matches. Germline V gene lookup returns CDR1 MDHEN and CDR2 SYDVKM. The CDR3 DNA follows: TGTGCCAGCAGTCATGGACAGGGGCCCTACGAGCAGTACTTC. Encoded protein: CASSHGQGPYEQYF. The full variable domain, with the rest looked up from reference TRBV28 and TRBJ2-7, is DVKVTQSSRYLVKRTGEKVFLECVQDMDHENMFWYRQDPGLGLRLIYFSYDVKMKEKGDIPEGYSVSREKKERFSLILESASTNQTSMYLCASSHGQGPYEQYFGPGTRLTVT.

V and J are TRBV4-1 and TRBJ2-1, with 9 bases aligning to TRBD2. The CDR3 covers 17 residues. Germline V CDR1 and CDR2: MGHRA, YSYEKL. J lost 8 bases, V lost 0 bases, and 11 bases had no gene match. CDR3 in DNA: TGCGCCAGCAGCCAAGACCCTAGCGGGACCCGCACGGATGAGCAGTTCTTC. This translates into CASSQDPSGTRTDEQFF.

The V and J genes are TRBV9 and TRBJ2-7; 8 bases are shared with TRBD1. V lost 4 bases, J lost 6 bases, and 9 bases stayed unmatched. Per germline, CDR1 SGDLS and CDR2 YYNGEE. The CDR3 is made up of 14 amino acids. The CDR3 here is CASSPTTGEAEQYF. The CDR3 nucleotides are TGTGCCAGCAGCCCCACGACAGGGGAGGCCGAGCAGTACTTC.

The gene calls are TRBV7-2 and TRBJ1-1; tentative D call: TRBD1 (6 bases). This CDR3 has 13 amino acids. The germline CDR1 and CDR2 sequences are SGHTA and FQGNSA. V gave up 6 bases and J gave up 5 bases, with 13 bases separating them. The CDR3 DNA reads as TGTGCCAGCAGTACTACAGGGTGGACTGAAGCTTTCTTT. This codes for CASSTTGWTEAFF.